The following is a T cell receptor (beta chain) sequence with its context. The CDR3 covers 16 residues. Trimming at V came to 3 bases and at J to 3 bases, leaving 5 bases not matched to a gene. CDR1 and CDR2 (germline): SGDLS, YYNGEE. The data stem from a study of T cell changes during pregnancy in multiple sclerosis. The table came from immunoSEQ multiplex PCR; TCRdb's copy has only in-frame clones and leaves some out. The sample carries about 23,000 clones, roughly 90% recorded once. Sequencing was performed on CD4+ T cells from peripheral blood mononuclear cells, taken in the first trimester of pregnancy. The receptor comes from a female donor in good health, enrolled as a control in a pregnancy study. The gene calls are TRBV9 and TRBJ2-5; 13 nucleotides match TRBD2. CDR3 amino acids: CASSALGLAGEETQYF. CDR3 nucleotide sequence: TGTGCCAGCAGCGCACTTGGACTAGCGGGAGAAGAGACCCAGTACTTC.